This T cell receptor (beta chain) derives from a study of T-cell reconstitution after alpha-beta-depleted transplantation in children. Germline V gene data show CDR1 as LNHNV and CDR2 as YYDKDF (reference sequence). V lost 0 bases to trimming and J lost 7 bases, with 12 bases between them. The CDR3 is made up of 15 amino acids. Unique molecular identifiers were built into the TCRbeta library. TCRdb passed the PCR reads through MiXCR, listing each CDR3 protein once. The sample holds 600,000 to 700,000 distinct CDR3 sequences, approximately 15% seen once. The specimen was PBMCs from the stem cell graft donor, collected from the stem cell graft. This chain uses TRBV15 with TRBJ2-2, with D perhaps TRBD2 (5 bases). The receptor was derived from a human donor who donated a stem cell graft to a child with acute myeloid leukemia. This chain's CDR3 is CATSREGVGNGELFF. Here the CDR3 DNA reads TGTGCCACCAGCAGAGAGGGAGTAGGGAACGGGGAGCTGTTTTTT.